This T cell receptor (beta chain) was identified in a study of blood T cell repertoires in COVID-19. Study as a whole: Sources were T cells, B-cell-depleted T cells, or PBMCs; the material itself was cDNA or gDNA.

Libraries were prepared by immunoSEQ multiplex PCR; TCRdb keeps only in-frame clonotypes and omits some of them. The sample gives 90,000 to 150,000 clones, around 85% of which show up once; around 4% is in the top ten. Germline lookup yields CDR1 SEHNR and CDR2 FQNEAQ (reference sequence). The CDR3 loop spans 16 amino acids. The trim removed 1 base at V and 3 bases at J, leaving 7 bases unmatched. Sequenced sample: peripheral blood. This receptor was taken from a man aged 55 to 69 with acute or convalescent COVID-19. The rearrangement uses TRBV7-9 and TRBJ2-5; 8 bases map to TRBD2. CDR3 bases: TGTGCCAGCAGCTTAGGAGTCAGCGGGAGTAAAGAGACCCAGTACTTC. Protein sequence: CASSLGVSGSKETQYF. The full variable domain, completed using reference TRBV7-9 and TRBJ2-5, is DTGVSQNPRHKITKRGQNVTFRCDPISEHNRLYWYRQTLGQGPEFLTYFQNEAQLEKSRLLSDRFSAERPKGSFSTLEIQRTEQGDSAMYLCASSLGVSGSKETQYFGPGTRLLVL.